This TCR beta chain comes out of a study of T cells in Graves' hyperthyroidism and ophthalmopathy. Study as a whole: Peripheral blood specimens were obtained at initial diagnosis, prior to any treatment. Study-wide results and limits: Ophthalmopathy was model-predicted a median about 6.7 months pre-onset.

V lost 0 bases to trimming and J lost 2 bases, with 13 bases between them. The CDR3 runs 15 residues. Germline V gene lookup returns CDR1 DFQATT and CDR2 SNEGSKA (reference sequence). It was RNA transcripts that yielded the amplified TCR beta CDR3 regions. A first-round RT-PCR of the TCR CDR3 used the HTBI primer set. TCRdb used MiXCR to reprocess the multiplex PCR reads, holding one entry per CDR3 protein. The table lists about 260,000 distinct CDR3 sequences, around 15% of them singletons. Each ophthalmopathy patient scored at least 3 on the Clinical Activity Score and at least 4 on NOSPECS grade, with duration under 3 months. Those patients with uncontrolled infection, other autoimmune disease, pregnancy or lactation were excluded. With regard to this clonotype: The antigen remains undetermined.

The origin of this receptor is a young woman with Graves' ophthalmopathy. V usage is TRBV20-1 and J usage is TRBJ2-5; D gene ambiguous. The sample was blood. For the CDR3, the DNA is TGCAGTGCTAGAGATGTGGAGTCAGCTCAAGAGACCCAGTACTTC. The encoded protein is CSARDVESAQETQYF.